Sequencing of this TCR beta chain was carried out in a study of control samples from healthy donors and cancer patients. The CDR3 sequence is 12 residues long. Germline assignment: CDR1 SGHDN and CDR2 FVKESK. Trimming took off 1 base at V and 7 bases at J, with 8 bases between the two ends. This clone has just a few counts. The protocol was immunoSEQ multiplex PCR, while the TCRdb copy is restricted to in-frame clones and leaves out a portion. The data contain some 130,000 clones, about 93% of them seen just once; the ten biggest clones take up under 2%. The chain combines TRBV14 with TRBJ2-7; D ambiguous. The clonotype comes from a man between 50 and 59 years old with head and neck cancer. The specimen was PBMCs. The CDR3 DNA is TGTGCCAGCAGCCAAGTCGCGAGTGAGCAGTACTTC. It specifies CASSQVASEQYF.